The rows below give T cell receptor beta chains drawn from one sample of a study of metastatic and nonmetastatic thyroid tumors. TCRdb re-called the PCR reads via MiXCR. There are around 13,000 clones in the sample; about 12% occur only once, and roughly 33% lies in the top ten. The sequenced sample was blood. All receptors derive from a female donor with papillary thyroid cancer or a benign thyroid nodule (not recorded which). Some clones in this sample may be carry-over from other donors' samples. CDR3s leave out the opening cysteine and the closing phenylalanine or tryptophan. Expanded clones are given a class, and other clones once, few, many or no size at all.

j_call | clone_size | v_call | cdr3_aa
TRBJ1-4 | many | TRBV5-1 | ASSIGSLNEKLF
TRBJ2-7 | medium-sized | TRBV28 | ASSPAGGTTSYEQY
TRBJ1-5 | many | TRBV25-1 | ASSEFAGQPQH
TRBJ2-7 | many | TRBV7-9 | ASSLPPSEQY
TRBJ2-6 | - | TRBV6-2/TRBV6-3 | ASSLPGGQPQSGANVLT
TRBJ1-4 | many | TRBV3-1 | ASSQEGQGAGEKLF
TRBJ2-1 | many | TRBV11-2 | ASLSFTSAHEQF
TRBJ2-3 | - | TRBV12-5 | ASGTGTVCEADTQY
TRBJ1-3 | - | TRBV11-1 | ASSPRDTGSGNTIY
TRBJ2-5 | many | TRBV3-1 | ASSQDSETQY
TRBJ2-7 | - | TRBV12-3/TRBV12-4 | ASSFSWTGNYEQY
TRBJ1-1 | many | TRBV9 | ASSRILNTEAF
TRBJ2-2 | medium-sized | TRBV5-1 | ASSLGQGGGELF
TRBJ2-1 | medium-sized | TRBV28 | ASSPKPGLAGRNEQF
TRBJ1-2 | - | TRBV7-2 | ASSHTSPYGYT
TRBJ1-1 | hyperexpanded | TRBV12-3/TRBV12-4 | ASSLSSLAEAF
TRBJ2-2 | many | TRBV6-1 | ASSGPQGGTGEPF
TRBJ2-7 | - | TRBV6-1 | ASSHEGVGHYEQY
TRBJ1-5 | many | TRBV5-5 | ASSSTPGYSNQPQH
TRBJ2-7 | medium-sized | TRBV6-1 | ASSEQGRLYEQY
TRBJ2-3 | medium-sized | TRBV6-2/TRBV6-3 | ASSYLISTDTQY
TRBJ1-1 | - | TRBV7-2 | ASSSRPGNTEAF
TRBJ2-2 | many | TRBV10-3 | AISESEVGELF
TRBJ2-7 | many | TRBV18 | ASSQGQGIGQY
TRBJ2-7 | many | TRBV9 | ASSETRAYEQY
TRBJ2-3 | many | TRBV7-6 | ASGRPGSTDTQY
TRBJ1-1 | large | TRBV11-3 | ASSLGGTVTEAF
TRBJ1-2 | many | TRBV5-4 | ASSGSGAYGYT
TRBJ1-2 | - | TRBV6-1 | ASSYGHHYGYT
TRBJ2-2 | - | TRBV5-1 | ASSLGTGEPGELF
TRBJ2-7 | medium-sized | TRBV6-1 | ATNPSGVSSYEQY
TRBJ1-2 | many | TRBV10-3 | AISRQSEGYT
TRBJ2-7 | few | TRBV28 | ASSYSASEQY
TRBJ2-6 | many | TRBV19 | ASSIVWTGGSGANVLT
TRBJ2-5 | many | TRBV20-1 | SARDNTGGLETQY